One and the same sample provided the 27 T cell receptor beta chains below, sequenced in a study of Tregs in tolerant kidney transplant recipients. Produced via immunoSEQ multiplex PCR; TCRdb's table is partial and in-frame only. The sample holds fewer than 95,000 clones, 93% seen once. Mixed chimerism was transient after nonmyeloablative marrow transplants from related graft donors. Material: CD4+ T cells from blood (PBMCs), obtained 12 months after the transplant. The receptors were gathered from a human patient who received a combined kidney and bone marrow transplant. The graft donor may have contributed some T cells.

Worth noting for this clone: One junction end does not reproduce the germline sequence, and a read error may be involved. The chain is built from TRBV5-6 and TRBJ1-5; the match to TRBD1 covers 8 bases. CDR1 is SGHDT and CDR2 is YYEEEE in the germline V gene. The length of the CDR3 is 16 residues. CDR3 protein: CVSSLGGTGYNQPQHF. CDR3 coding DNA: TGTGTCAGCAGCCTGGGCGGGACAGGTTACAATCAGCCCCAGCATTTT.

The rearrangement joins TRBV12-5 to TRBJ2-1, with TRBD1 identical over 9 bases. V lost 1 base to trimming and J lost 8 bases; unmatched junction nucleotides: 0. Germline CDR1 and CDR2: LGHNT and FRNRAP. This CDR3 has 13 amino acids. CDR3 nucleotides: TGTGCTAGTGGTTTGGGACAGGGGGATGAGCAGTTCTTC. As protein: CASGLGQGDEQFF.

The chain joins TRBV21-1 to TRBJ2-2; no check of the table's D call, TRBD1, against the DNA was made. TRBV21-1 is a listed pseudogene. This CDR3 spans 17 amino acids. CDR3 loop: CAIDLVQGATNTGELFF. For the CDR3, the DNA is TGTGCCATCGATCTGGTTCAGGGGGCAACGAACACCGGGGAGCTGTTTTTT.

The gene calls are TRBV6-5 and TRBJ1-2; TRBD1 is a possible D gene (5 bases). The CDR3 consists of 15 residues. The V end was cut by 6 bases, the J end by 4 bases, with 18 bases between. Germline V lookup: CDR1 MNHEY, CDR2 SVGAGI. The CDR3 sequence: CASRPRRQSLYGYTF. CDR3 sequence (DNA): TGTGCCAGCAGACCCCGGAGACAGTCGCTCTATGGCTACACCTTC.

The chain recombines TRBV10-1 with TRBJ2-5; 8 nucleotides agree with TRBD1. The J segment lost 4 bases and the V segment lost 5 bases, leaving 6 bases of the junction unmatched. Germline lookup yields CDR1 WNHNN and CDR2 SYGVQD (reference sequence). The CDR3 has 14 residues. DNA for the CDR3: TGCGCCAGCAGTAAGGGACAGGTCTCAGAGACCCAGTACTTC. Its translation is CASSKGQVSETQYF.

The genes are TRBV6-1 and TRBJ2-7, with 8 bases aligning to TRBD1. The V and J ends lost 4 bases and 11 bases, in that order; junction bases with no gene match: 7. The CDR3 contains 12 residues. Germline lookup yields CDR1 MNHNS and CDR2 SASEGT. DNA for the CDR3: TGTGCCAGCAGTGGACAGGGGCGCAAGGAGTACTTC. It yields the protein CASSGQGRKEYF.

This clone came up once. The rearrangement links TRBV11-2 to TRBJ1-1; 8 bases match TRBD1. V shed 5 bases and J 7 bases; nucleotides not matched to a gene: 12. Germline V gene data show CDR1 as SGHAT and CDR2 as FQNNGV. The CDR3 runs to 15 residues. The CDR3 nucleotides are TGTGCCAGCAGCGGGGCCGGGACAGGCATTTTTGAAGCTTTCTTT. Translated, it gives CASSGAGTGIFEAFF.

The gene calls are TRBV2 and TRBJ2-5; 8 bases map to TRBD1. CDR1 and CDR2 from the germline V gene are SNHLY and FYNNEI. V lost 6 bases and J lost 5; bases outside the gene matches: 8. CDR3 length: 14 residues. CDR3 residues: CASSRDRMGETQYF. In nucleotides, the CDR3 is TGTGCCAGCAGCCGGGACAGGATGGGGGAGACCCAGTACTTC.

The rearrangement uses TRBV7-2 and TRBJ2-7, with D hard to call. Germline CDR1 is SGHTA and CDR2 is FQGNSA. V lost 5 bases and J lost 2, with 4 bases in between. This CDR3 region has 11 residues. The CDR3 bases are TGTGCCAGCAGCCCGGCCTACGAGCAGTACTTC. Translated: CASSPAYEQYF.

This clone was found a few times. The chain has TRBV7-9 and TRBJ1-1; TRBD1 matches 8 bases. This CDR3 is built from 13 residues. Per the germline V gene, CDR1 is SEHNR and CDR2 is FQNEAQ (reference sequence). Trimming removed 1 base from V and 7 bases from J; junction bases left unmatched: 2. Here the CDR3 reads CASSLGTGYEAFF. CDR3 nucleotides: TGTGCCAGCAGCTTAGGGACAGGGTATGAAGCTTTCTTT.

As regards this clone: The sample carries other DNA sequences with the same CDR3. CDR3 nucleotides: TGTGCCAGCAGCGTAGGGCCAGGGGGGTCCTACGAGCAGTACTTC. This codes for CASSVGPGGSYEQYF. The V call is TRBV9, the J call TRBJ2-7, with D perhaps matching TRBD1 (7 bases). Germline V gene data show CDR1 as SGDLS and CDR2 as YYNGEE. V dropped 0 bases and J dropped 1 base, with 11 bases sitting between them. The CDR3 covers 15 residues. The complete variable domain, with remaining parts taken from reference TRBV9 and TRBJ2-7, reads DSGVTQTPKHLITATGQRVTLRCSPRSGDLSVYWYQQSLDQGLQFLIQYYNGEERAKGNILERFSAQQFPDLHSELNLSSLELGDSALYFCASSVGPGGSYEQYFGPGTRLTVT.

This clone is a singleton in its sample. V is TRBV18 and J is TRBJ2-7, with TRBD2 identical over 11 bases. With V trimmed by 1 base and J by 6 bases, 11 bases remained unmatched. From germline, CDR1 is KGHSH and CDR2 LQKENI. There are 17 residues in the CDR3. CDR3 DNA sequence: TGTGCCAGCTCACCACGTCTCCTAGCGGGAGGAGTAGGCGAGCAGTACTTC. The encoded protein is CASSPRLLAGGVGEQYF.

The J gene is TRBJ2-3, the V gene TRBV5-6, with TRBD2 identical over 7 bases. The CDR3 is 14 amino acids. The junction had 2 bases not matched to a gene; V was cut back by 0 bases and J by 4 bases. Germline V gene sequence: CDR1 SGHDT, CDR2 YYEEEE. The CDR3 nucleotides are TGTGCCAGCAGCTTGGTGGGGGGGGCAGATACGCAGTATTTT. Amino acids: CASSLVGGADTQYF.

Here the CDR3 reads CASSLFGDFGNTIYF. In DNA form, the CDR3 reads TGTGCCAGCAGCTTATTCGGTGACTTTGGAAACACCATATATTTT. The chain recombines TRBV11-3 with TRBJ1-3; no reliable D call. CDR1 is SGHNT, CDR2 YENEEA, per germline. This CDR3 spans 15 amino acids. V was pared by 2 bases and J by 3 bases, with 11 bases between.

V and J are TRBV29-1 and TRBJ2-7; D may be TRBD1 (5 bases). The V end lost 6 bases, the J end lost 3 bases, and 15 bases lay between the germline ends. CDR3 length: 13 residues. Germline V gene lookup returns CDR1 SQVTM and CDR2 ANQGSEA. The CDR3: CSVGQGGSYEQYF. For the CDR3, the DNA is TGCAGCGTGGGGCAGGGCGGAAGCTACGAGCAGTACTTC.

The count of this clone is one. The V call is TRBV28, the J call TRBJ1-2, with 9 positions matching TRBD1. The CDR3 has 15 residues. Germline trimming cut 4 bases from V and 7 bases from J; bases unmatched to any gene: 10. The germline CDR1 and CDR2 sequences are MDHEN and SYDVKM. The CDR3 reads CASSYGDREGSGYTF. The CDR3 DNA sequence: TGTGCCAGCAGTTATGGGGACAGGGAGGGTAGTGGCTACACCTTC.

The J gene is TRBJ2-5, the V gene TRBV4-1; 9 nucleotides match TRBD1. The CDR3 loop spans 15 amino acids. J was trimmed by 5 bases and V by 3 bases; bases with no gene match: 7. Germline values: CDR1 MGHRA, CDR2 YSYEKL. As DNA, the CDR3 is TGCGCCAGCAGCCATGATGGGACAGGGTACGAGACCCAGTACTTC. Amino acids: CASSHDGTGYETQYF.

The V and J genes are TRBV7-2 and TRBJ1-5; 8 bases align to TRBD1. The junction had 9 bases not matched to a gene; V was cut back by 4 bases and J by 4 bases. CDR3 length: 16 residues. Germline-derived CDR1 and CDR2 are SGHTA and FQGNSA. The CDR3: CASSSNGQGLNQPQHF. CDR3 nucleotide sequence: TGTGCCAGCAGCTCAAACGGACAGGGATTAAATCAGCCCCAGCATTTT.

The chain carries TRBV30 and TRBJ2-1, with D tentatively TRBD2 (5 bases). This CDR3 is 13 amino acids long. Germline V gene sequence: CDR1 GTSNPN, CDR2 SVGIG (reference sequence). Trimming took off 0 bases at V and 15 bases at J, with 18 bases between the two ends. CDR3 region: CAWSVLLHGVRFF. The CDR3 nucleotides are TGTGCCTGGAGTGTACTTCTCCACGGGGTTCGGTTCTTC.

The V call is TRBV14, the J call TRBJ1-2; a weak D match, TRBD1 (5 bases). Germline V gives CDR1 SGHDN, CDR2 FVKESK. The CDR3 consists of 13 residues. Trimming took 2 bases from V and 5 from J, leaving 9 bases between them. This chain's CDR3 is CASSQWGGYGYTF. In DNA, the CDR3 is TGTGCCAGCAGCCAATGGGGGGGTTATGGCTACACCTTC.

The chain links TRBV4-3 to TRBJ1-1; D gene unclear. CDR3 length equals 16 residues. The V gene's germline CDR1 is LGHNA and CDR2 YSLEER. V shed 0 bases and J shed 7 bases, with 18 bases lying between them. This chain's CDR3 is CASSQDLLGLVREAFF. The CDR3 DNA sequence: TGCGCCAGCAGCCAAGATCTGCTAGGTTTAGTCCGTGAAGCTTTCTTT.

This sequence joins TRBV6-6 and TRBJ2-2, with 11 nucleotides matching TRBD2. This CDR3 is built from 15 residues. CDR1 is MNHNY and CDR2 is SVGAGI in the germline V gene (reference sequence). V shed 5 bases, J shed 4 bases, and the junction held 3 bases outside the gene matches. The CDR3 region has the DNA TGTGCCAGCAGTCACACTAGCGGGGGCACCGGGGAGCTGTTTTTT. Encoded protein: CASSHTSGGTGELFF.

The chain uses TRBV7-2 and TRBJ1-2; tentative D call: TRBD1 (6 bases). The CDR3 runs 15 residues. V gave up 4 bases and J gave up 6 bases, with 18 bases separating them. Looked up from germline, CDR1 is SGHTA and CDR2 is FQGNSA. The CDR3: CASSSLWTVNNGYTF. DNA for the CDR3: TGTGCCAGCAGCTCTCTTTGGACAGTTAATAATGGCTACACCTTC.

This clone was detected only once. This rearrangement joins TRBV7-2 to TRBJ1-2; perhaps TRBD1 as D (5 bases). The CDR3 sequence is 15 residues long. V was shortened by 1 base and J by 2 bases, with 11 bases between the two germline ends. From germline, CDR1 is SGHTA and CDR2 FQGNSA. The CDR3 protein is CASSLGRAKNYGYTF. Here the CDR3 DNA reads TGTGCCAGCAGCTTAGGCAGGGCTAAAAACTATGGCTACACCTTC.

The V gene is TRBV2, the J gene TRBJ2-7, with 10 positions matching TRBD1. CDR1 and CDR2 from the germline V gene are SNHLY and FYNNEI. The length of the CDR3 is 15 residues. The V gene end was trimmed by 6 bases and the J gene end by 2 bases; junction bases not matched to a gene: 7. This chain's CDR3 is CASSRGQGLPYEQYF. In nucleotides, the CDR3 is TGTGCCAGCAGCCGGGGACAGGGGCTTCCCTACGAGCAGTACTTC.

This chain uses TRBV7-2 with TRBJ2-7; the D gene is possibly TRBD2 (6 bases). The V gene lost 5 bases and the J gene lost 6 bases, with 17 bases spanning the gap. This CDR3 region has 14 residues. Germline V lookup: CDR1 SGHTA, CDR2 FQGNSA. The CDR3 DNA is TGTGCCAGCAGCCAGGGACTTGTCCTAGGCGAGCAGTACTTC. The encoded protein is CASSQGLVLGEQYF.

This rearrangement joins TRBV7-2 to TRBJ2-7, with 7 bases matching TRBD2. V lost 4 bases and J lost 2; bases outside the gene matches: 5. The CDR3 extends over 14 amino acids. Germline V gene lookup returns CDR1 SGHTA and CDR2 FQGNSA. CDR3 bases: TGTGCCAGCAGCTCAACTAGCGCGACCTACGAGCAGTACTTC. Translated, it gives CASSSTSATYEQYF.